The 7 T cell receptor beta chains presented below share a single source sample, sequenced in a study of lymphopenia after photon versus proton radiotherapy. Method: immunoSEQ multiplex PCR; TCRdb's copy keeps in-frame clones and lacks some. The top ten clones hold roughly 2.7% of a sample with about 68,000 clones, roughly 93% of them seen once. Source: peripheral blood, taken from a patient treated with photon-based radiotherapy. Receptors were obtained from a woman in her sixties or seventies with pancreatic cancer.

V usage is TRBV7-2 and J usage is TRBJ2-3; 8 bases map to TRBD2. Per the germline V gene, CDR1 is SGHTA and CDR2 is FQGNSA. The ends lost 5 bases at V and 4 bases at J; junction bases unmatched: 8. CDR3 length: 15 amino acids. This chain's CDR3 is CASSAGGATADTQYF. Here the CDR3 DNA reads TGTGCCAGCAGCGCCGGGGGGGCCACGGCAGATACGCAGTATTTT.

This CDR3 is CASSSTGTGMGEQYF. The CDR3, as DNA: TGTGCCAGCAGTTCAACCGGGACAGGGATGGGCGAGCAGTACTTC. The chain recombines TRBV27 with TRBJ2-7; 9 nucleotides align to TRBD1. V was clipped by 4 bases and J by 6 bases; unmatched bases: 10. Per the germline V gene, CDR1 is MNHEY and CDR2 is SMNVEV (reference sequence). This CDR3 region has 15 residues.

This clone is labeled as medium-sized. The J gene is TRBJ2-1, the V gene TRBV6-5; D perhaps matches TRBD2 (6 bases). This CDR3 is built from 15 residues. Germline assignment: CDR1 MNHEY and CDR2 SVGAGI. V lost 0 bases and J 2 bases, leaving 8 bases between the germline ends. The CDR3 DNA reads TGTGCCAGCAGTTACTCGGGGGGAACCTACAATGAGCAGTTCTTC. It yields the protein CASSYSGGTYNEQFF.

The chain employs TRBV5-1 and TRBJ2-4, with D tentatively TRBD2 (5 bases). This CDR3 spans 16 amino acids. Germline loops: CDR1 SGHRS, CDR2 YFSETQ. Trimming took off 7 bases at V and 4 bases at J, with 21 bases between the two ends. As DNA, the CDR3 is TGCGCCAGCCTCATGAGGGTGTGGGGAACTAAAAACATTCAGTACTTC. It encodes CASLMRVWGTKNIQYF.

Only one count was recorded for this clone. The genes are TRBV5-1 and TRBJ2-1; 11 bases are shared with TRBD2. V was clipped by 3 bases and J by 7 bases; unmatched bases: 9. This CDR3 region has 16 residues. Looked up from germline, CDR1 is SGHRS and CDR2 is YFSETQ. The CDR3, as DNA: TGCGCCAGCAGCTACGAAGGTAGCGGGAGGGGGAATGAGCAGTTCTTC. Amino acids: CASSYEGSGRGNEQFF.

The V call is TRBV7-2, the J call TRBJ1-2, with TRBD1 matching over 8 bases. Germline CDR1 is SGHTA and CDR2 is FQGNSA. CDR3 length: 15 residues. Trimming took 2 bases from V and 7 from J; bases not matched to a gene: 9. The CDR3 DNA is TGTGCCAGCAGCTTATCGACAGGGGTAACGCTTGGCTACACCTTC. Translated, it gives CASSLSTGVTLGYTF.

The rearrangement uses TRBV7-2 and TRBJ2-1; a possible D gene is TRBD1 (5 bases). CDR1 SGHTA and CDR2 FQGNSA come from the germline V gene. The CDR3 extends over 13 amino acids. V shed 4 bases and J shed 7 bases, with 11 bases lying between them. CDR3 residues: CASSWFDRNEQFF. The CDR3 DNA follows: TGTGCCAGCAGCTGGTTCGACAGAAATGAGCAGTTCTTC.